The entry below describes one T cell receptor beta chain. The antigen is unknown. The data originate from a study of T cells after yellow fever vaccination. Broader study findings: Boosting was followed by the reappearance of most primary-vaccination clones (approximately 95% CD4, about 90% CD8).

The study made its TCR cDNA through 5'RACE template switching. That step introduced a universal primer site along with UMIs. TCRdb reanalysed the 5' RACE reads using MiXCR and keeps one entry per CDR3 protein. The sample has roughly 63,000 distinct CDR3 sequences; 6% to 7.5% are singletons. The sample consisted of CD8+ T cells sorted from PBMCs, taken 15 days after the yellow fever booster vaccination. The sequence derives from a man between 25 and 39 years old who received the YFV17D yellow fever vaccine.

The CDR3 is CASSLDKGLYGYTF. In nucleotides, the CDR3 is TGTGCCAGCAGCTTGGATAAGGGATTATATGGCTACACCTTC. V is TRBV5-6 and J is TRBJ1-2; D remains unclear. Looked up from germline, CDR1 is SGHDT and CDR2 is YYEEEE. The CDR3 is made up of 14 amino acids. V lost 0 bases and J 5 bases, leaving 11 bases between the germline ends.